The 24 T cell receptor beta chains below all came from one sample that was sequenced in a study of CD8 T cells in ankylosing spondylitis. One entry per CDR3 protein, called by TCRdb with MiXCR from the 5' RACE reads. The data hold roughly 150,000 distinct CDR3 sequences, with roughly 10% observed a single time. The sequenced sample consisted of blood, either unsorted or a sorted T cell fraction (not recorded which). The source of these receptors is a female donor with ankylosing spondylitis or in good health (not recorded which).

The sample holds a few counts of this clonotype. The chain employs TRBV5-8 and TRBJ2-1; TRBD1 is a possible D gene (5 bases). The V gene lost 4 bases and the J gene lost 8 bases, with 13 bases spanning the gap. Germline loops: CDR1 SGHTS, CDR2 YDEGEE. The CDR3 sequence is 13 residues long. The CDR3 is CASSPRGWDEQFF. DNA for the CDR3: TGTGCCAGCAGCCCTAGGGGTTGGGATGAGCAGTTCTTC.

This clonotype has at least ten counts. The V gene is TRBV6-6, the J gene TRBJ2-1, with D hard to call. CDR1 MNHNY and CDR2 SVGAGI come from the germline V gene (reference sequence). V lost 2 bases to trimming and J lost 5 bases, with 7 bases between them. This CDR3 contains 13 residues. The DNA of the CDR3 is TGTGCCAGCAGTTACGGGCTCAACAATGAGCAGTTCTTC. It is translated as CASSYGLNNEQFF.

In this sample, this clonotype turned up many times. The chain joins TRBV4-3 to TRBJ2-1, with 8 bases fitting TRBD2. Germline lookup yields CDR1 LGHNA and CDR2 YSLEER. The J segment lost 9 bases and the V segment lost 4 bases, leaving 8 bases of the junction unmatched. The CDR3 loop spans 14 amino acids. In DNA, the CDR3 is TGCGCCAGCAGCCGACGGGAGGGCCAAGGTGAGCAGTTCTTC. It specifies CASSRREGQGEQFF.

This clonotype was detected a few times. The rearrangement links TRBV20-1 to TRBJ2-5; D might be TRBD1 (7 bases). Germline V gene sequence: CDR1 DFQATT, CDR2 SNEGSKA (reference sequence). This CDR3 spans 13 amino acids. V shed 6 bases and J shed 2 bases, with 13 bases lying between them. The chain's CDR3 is CSAEGQLQETQYF. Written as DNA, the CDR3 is TGCAGTGCGGAGGGACAGTTACAAGAGACCCAGTACTTC.

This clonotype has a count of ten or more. For the CDR3, the DNA is TGTGCCATCAGTGAGGCCAGGGGAAAGACTGAAGCTTTCTTT. This encodes CAISEARGKTEAFF. This chain connects TRBV10-3 to TRBJ1-1; possible D gene TRBD1, 6 bases. V dropped 2 bases and J dropped 5 bases, with 12 bases sitting between them. Germline V CDR1 and CDR2: ENHRY, SYGVKD. The length of the CDR3 is 14 residues.

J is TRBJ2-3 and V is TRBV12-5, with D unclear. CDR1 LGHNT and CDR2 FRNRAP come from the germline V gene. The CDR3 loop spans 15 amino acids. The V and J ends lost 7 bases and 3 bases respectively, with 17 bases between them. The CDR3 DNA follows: TGTGCTAGTGCCCTCTGGCCATTGGGGACAGATACGCAGTATTTT. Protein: CASALWPLGTDTQYF.

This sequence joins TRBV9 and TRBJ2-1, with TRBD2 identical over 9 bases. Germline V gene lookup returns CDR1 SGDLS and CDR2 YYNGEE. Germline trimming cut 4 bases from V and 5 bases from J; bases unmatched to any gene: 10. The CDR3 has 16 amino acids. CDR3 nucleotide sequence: TGTGCCAGCAGCCCACGCGGGAGGGAGGACGACAATGAGCAGTTCTTC. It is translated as CASSPRGREDDNEQFF.

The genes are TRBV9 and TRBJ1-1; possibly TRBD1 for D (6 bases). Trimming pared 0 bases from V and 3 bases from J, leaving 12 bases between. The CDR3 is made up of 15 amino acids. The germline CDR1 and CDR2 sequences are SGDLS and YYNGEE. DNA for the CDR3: TGTGCCAGCAGCGTAGGACAGGTGAGGGACACTGAAGCTTTCTTT. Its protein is CASSVGQVRDTEAFF.

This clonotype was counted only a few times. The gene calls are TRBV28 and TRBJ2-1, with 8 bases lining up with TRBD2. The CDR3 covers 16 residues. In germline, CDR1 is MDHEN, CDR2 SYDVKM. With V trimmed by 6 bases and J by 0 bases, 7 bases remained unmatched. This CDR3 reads CASRPISGSSYNEQFF. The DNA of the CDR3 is TGTGCCAGCAGACCAATAAGCGGGAGCTCCTACAATGAGCAGTTCTTC.

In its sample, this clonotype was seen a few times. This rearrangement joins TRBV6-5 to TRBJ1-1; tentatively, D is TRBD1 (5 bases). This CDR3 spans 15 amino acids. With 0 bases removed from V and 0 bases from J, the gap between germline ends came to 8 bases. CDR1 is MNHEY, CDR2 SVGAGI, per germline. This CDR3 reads CASSYSWGMNTEAFF. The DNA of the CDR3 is TGTGCCAGCAGTTACTCTTGGGGGATGAACACTGAAGCTTTCTTT.

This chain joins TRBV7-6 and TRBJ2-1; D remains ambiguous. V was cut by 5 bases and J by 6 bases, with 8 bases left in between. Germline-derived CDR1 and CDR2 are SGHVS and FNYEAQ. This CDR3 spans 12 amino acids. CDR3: CASSARGNEQFF. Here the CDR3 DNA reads TGTGCCAGCAGCGCTCGCGGCAATGAGCAGTTCTTC.

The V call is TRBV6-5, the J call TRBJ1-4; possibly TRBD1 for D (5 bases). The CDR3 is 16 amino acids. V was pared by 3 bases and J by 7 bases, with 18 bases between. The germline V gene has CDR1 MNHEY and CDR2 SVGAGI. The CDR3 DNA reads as TGTGCCAGCAGTTATGATCGGGCCCAGGGAGGTGAAAAACTGTTTTTT. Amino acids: CASSYDRAQGGEKLFF.

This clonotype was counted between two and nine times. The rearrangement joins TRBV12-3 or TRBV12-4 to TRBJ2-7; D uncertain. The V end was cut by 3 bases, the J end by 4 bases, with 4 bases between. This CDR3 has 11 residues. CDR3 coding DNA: TGTGCCAGCAGTTTGGTTTACGAGCAGTACTTC. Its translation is CASSLVYEQYF.

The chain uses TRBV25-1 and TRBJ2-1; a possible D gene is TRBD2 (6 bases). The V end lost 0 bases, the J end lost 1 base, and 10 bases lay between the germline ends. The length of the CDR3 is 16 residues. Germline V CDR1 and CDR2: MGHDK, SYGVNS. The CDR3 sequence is CASSEYFSGSYNEQFF. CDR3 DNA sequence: TGTGCCAGCAGTGAATATTTTAGCGGTTCCTACAATGAGCAGTTCTTC. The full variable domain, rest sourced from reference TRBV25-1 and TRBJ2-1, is EADIYQTPRYLVIGTGKKITLECSQTMGHDKMYWYQQDPGMELHLIHYSYGVNSTEKGDLSSESTVSRIRTEHFPLTLESARPSHTSQYLCASSEYFSGSYNEQFFGPGTRLTVL.

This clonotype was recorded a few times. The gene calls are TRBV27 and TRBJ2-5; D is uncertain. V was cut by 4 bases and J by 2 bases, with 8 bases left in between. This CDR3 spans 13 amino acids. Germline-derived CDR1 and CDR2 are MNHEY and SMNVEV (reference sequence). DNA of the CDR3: TGTGCCAGCAGTTATGGAGTACAAGAGACCCAGTACTTC. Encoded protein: CASSYGVQETQYF.

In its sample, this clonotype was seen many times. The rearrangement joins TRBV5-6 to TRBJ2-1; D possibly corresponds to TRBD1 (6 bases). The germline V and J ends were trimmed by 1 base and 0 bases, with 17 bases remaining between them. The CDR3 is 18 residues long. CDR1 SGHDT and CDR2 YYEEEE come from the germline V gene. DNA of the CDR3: TGTGCCAGCAGCTTGAGGGGGATAGGTGGGAGCTCCTACAATGAGCAGTTCTTC. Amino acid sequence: CASSLRGIGGSSYNEQFF.

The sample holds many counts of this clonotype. The CDR3 DNA reads TGTGCCAGCAGCTTAGGAGGGGCTAATCAGCCCCAGCATTTT. It codes for CASSLGGANQPQHF. This rearrangement joins TRBV7-6 to TRBJ1-5, with D perhaps matching TRBD1 (5 bases). CDR1 SGHVS and CDR2 FNYEAQ come from the germline V gene. Trimming took 1 base from V and 4 from J, leaving 8 bases between them. This CDR3 comprises 14 residues.

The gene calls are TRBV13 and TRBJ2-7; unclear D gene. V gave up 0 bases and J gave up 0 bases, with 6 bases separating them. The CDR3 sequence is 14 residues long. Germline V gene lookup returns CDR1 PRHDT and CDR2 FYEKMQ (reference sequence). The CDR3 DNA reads TGTGCCAGCAGCTTAGGCAGTTCCTCCTACGAGCAGTACTTC. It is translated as CASSLGSSSYEQYF.

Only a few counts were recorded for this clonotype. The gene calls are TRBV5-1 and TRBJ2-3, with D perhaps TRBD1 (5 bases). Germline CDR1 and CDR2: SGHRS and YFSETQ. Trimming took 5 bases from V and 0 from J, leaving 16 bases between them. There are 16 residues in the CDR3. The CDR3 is CASSPNRPPSTDTQYF. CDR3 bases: TGCGCCAGCAGTCCAAACAGGCCCCCTAGCACAGATACGCAGTATTTT.

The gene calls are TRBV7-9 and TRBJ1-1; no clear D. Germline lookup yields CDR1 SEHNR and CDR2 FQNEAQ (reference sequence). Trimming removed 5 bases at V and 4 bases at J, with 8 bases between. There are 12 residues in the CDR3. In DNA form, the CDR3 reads TGTGCCAGCAGCCCATGGACCACTGAAGCTTTCTTT. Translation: CASSPWTTEAFF. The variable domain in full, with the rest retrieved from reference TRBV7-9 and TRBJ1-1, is DTGVSQNPRHKITKRGQNVTFRCDPISEHNRLYWYRQTLGQGPEFLTYFQNEAQLEKSRLLSDRFSAERPKGSFSTLEIQRTEQGDSAMYLCASSPWTTEAFFGQGTRLTVV.

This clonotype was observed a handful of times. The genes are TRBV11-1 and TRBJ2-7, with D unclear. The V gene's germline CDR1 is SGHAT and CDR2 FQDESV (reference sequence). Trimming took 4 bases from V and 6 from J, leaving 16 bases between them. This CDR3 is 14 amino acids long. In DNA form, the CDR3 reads TGTGCCAGCAGCTCCACCGCCTATAATGCCGAGCAGTACTTC. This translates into CASSSTAYNAEQYF.

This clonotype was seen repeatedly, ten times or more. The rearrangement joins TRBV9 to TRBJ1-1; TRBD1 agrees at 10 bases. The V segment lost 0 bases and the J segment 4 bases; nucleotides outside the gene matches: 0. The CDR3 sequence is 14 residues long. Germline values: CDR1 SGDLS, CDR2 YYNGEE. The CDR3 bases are TGTGCCAGCAGCGTAGGGACAGGGGGCACTGAAGCTTTCTTT. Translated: CASSVGTGGTEAFF.

CDR3 residues: CASSNPRGGGEYEQYF. The CDR3 nucleotides read TGTGCCAGCAGCAACCCGCGTGGCGGCGGCGAGTACGAGCAGTACTTC. V and J are TRBV7-6 and TRBJ2-7; the D is unclear. Trimming took off 5 bases at V and 4 bases at J, with 21 bases between the two ends. The CDR3 is made up of 16 amino acids. Per germline, CDR1 SGHVS and CDR2 FNYEAQ.

The CDR3 is CASSARLAGGSYEQYF. The CDR3 DNA follows: TGTGCCAGCAGCGCCCGACTAGCGGGAGGTTCCTACGAGCAGTACTTC. The chain employs TRBV7-9 and TRBJ2-7; 13 bases are shared with TRBD2. Germline CDR1 reads SEHNR; CDR2 reads FQNEAQ (reference sequence). The CDR3 has 16 amino acids. Losses at the gene ends were 5 bases for V and 1 base for J; bases not matched to a gene: 5.